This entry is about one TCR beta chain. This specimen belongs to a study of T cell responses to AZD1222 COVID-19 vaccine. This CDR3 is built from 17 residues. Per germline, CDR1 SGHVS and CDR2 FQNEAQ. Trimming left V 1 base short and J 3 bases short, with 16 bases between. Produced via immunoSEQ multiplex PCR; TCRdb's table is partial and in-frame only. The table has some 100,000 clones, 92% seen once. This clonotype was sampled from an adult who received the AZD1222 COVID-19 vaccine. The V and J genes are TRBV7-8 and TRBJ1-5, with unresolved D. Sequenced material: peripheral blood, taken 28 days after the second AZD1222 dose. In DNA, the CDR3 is TGTGCCAGCAGCTTAGACCGCTACCGGGAGCACAATCAGCCCCAGCATTTT. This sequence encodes CASSLDRYREHNQPQHF. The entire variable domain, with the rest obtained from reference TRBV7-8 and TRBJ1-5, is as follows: GAGVSQSPRYKVAKRGQDVALRCDPISGHVSLFWYQQALGQGPEFLTYFQNEAQLDKSGLPSDRFFAERPEGSVSTLKIQRTQQEDSAVYLCASSLDRYREHNQPQHFGDGTRLSIL.